This T cell receptor beta chain was identified in a study of beta chain features in type 1 diabetes. Since all of the isolated RNA was reverse transcribed, expressed TCRB transcripts were what got sequenced. Using immunoSEQ multiplex PCR, the repertoire was profiled, and TCRdb retains in-frame clones only, with some absent. The data show some 110,000 clones, roughly 17% seen once. Naive, central memory, regulatory and stem cell-like memory cells within the CD4+ compartment were sorted using CD45RO/CCR7/CD25/CD127/CD95/CD27. Germline V gene lookup returns CDR1 SQVTM and CDR2 ANQGSEA. The CDR3 is 13 residues long. Study-level points and caveats: Moderately but significantly shorter TCRB CDR3s were found in Type 1 diabetes patients in all four CD4+ subsets. With patients and controls alike, PCR might favor shorter templates to an equal degree. Patients with type 1 diabetes carried fewer insertions and had more deletions at their VDJ junctions.

This clone was recorded a few times. Its antigen remains unknown. The rearrangement uses TRBV29-1 and TRBJ2-3; D possibly corresponds to TRBD2 (6 bases). Sequenced input: central memory CD4+ T cells from blood. This TCR was sampled from a man aged 25-45 years with type 1 diabetes. CDR3 coding DNA: TGCGCCCACCAATTGGGGGGAACAGATACGCAGTATTTT. It codes for CAHQLGGTDTQYF.